This record looks at one TCR beta chain sequence and its context. Its antigen remains unknown. The sample originates from a study of monozygotic twins with inflammatory bowel disease. This CDR3 comprises 17 residues. CDR1 and CDR2 from the germline V gene are DFQATT and SNEGSKA (reference sequence). Study conclusions and caveats: Possibly reflecting limited power, no difference in repertoire similarity was found between concordant and discordant twins. IBD patients displayed reduced TCRbeta diversity (inverse Simpson) when set against healthy co-twins.

There were eight separate reactions per sample in which cDNA was made. Template switching appended UMIs that held a 6-nucleotide sample barcode. TCRdb reanalyzed the 5' RACE reads, giving one entry per CDR3 protein sequence and no DNA. This repertoire includes around 380,000 distinct CDR3 sequences. The clonotype was recovered from a human donor with ulcerative colitis or Crohn's disease, or a healthy co-twin of an affected twin (not recorded which). V usage is TRBV20-1 and J usage is TRBJ2-3; absent DNA, TCRdb's TRBD2 call cannot be checked. Sequenced input: blood. The CDR3 is CSAQTSGGLRGGDTQYF.